This T cell receptor beta chain was recorded in a study of blood T cell repertoires in COVID-19. The study recruited people aged about 18 to 89 years across around 24 US areas. Method: immunoSEQ multiplex PCR; TCRdb's copy keeps in-frame clones and lacks some. The sample consists of 180,000 or so clones, 86% of them appearing once. This TCR came from a man in his forties with acute COVID-19. The sequencing sample was made of PBMCs or T cells enriched from blood (not recorded which).

CDR3 region: CASSDPGGRVNEQFF. As DNA, the CDR3 is TGCGCCAGCAGTGATCCGGGGGGCAGGGTTAATGAGCAGTTCTTC. The chain has TRBV10-1 and TRBJ2-1; weak D call: TRBD2 (7 bases). Germline V lookup: CDR1 WNHNN, CDR2 SYGVQD (reference sequence). Between the trimmed V and J ends, which lost 3 bases and 7 bases, there was a span of 16 bases. The CDR3 runs 15 residues.